Listed below are T cell receptor beta chains from one sample, sequenced in a study of shared clonotypes between healthy human individuals. TCRdb keeps only in-frame clones here, not all; method: immunoSEQ multiplex PCR. Altogether about a million clones are present, 60% to 85% being singletons, with the ten largest covering roughly 0.83%. Sequencing was carried out using memory CD4+ T cells from PBMCs. The receptors derive from a man between 18 and 29 years old in good health. Some clones in this sample may be carry-over from other donors' samples. Both conserved end residues are part of each CDR3. D genes are given only for firm matches. Clone size is not always given. Where it is, it says once, few, many or a class for expanded clones.

abundance | d_gene | j_gene | v_gene | CDR3aa | CDR3nt
many | TRBD2 | TRBJ2-1 | TRBV11-3 | CASSLRSGSADEQFF | TGTGCCAGCAGCTTACGTAGCGGGAGCGCCGATGAGCAGTTCTTC
few | - | TRBJ2-6 | TRBV7-8 | CASSLGGRGRTGANVLTF | TGTGCCAGCAGCTTAGGGGGCAGGGGACGGACTGGGGCCAACGTCCTGACTTTC
- | TRBD1 | TRBJ1-1 | TRBV5-5 | CASSLVGQVNTEAFF | TGTGCCAGCAGCTTGGTTGGACAGGTGAACACTGAAGCTTTCTTT
few | - | TRBJ1-2 | TRBV25-1 | CASSPGQSKRGYTF | TGTGCCAGTTCCCCAGGACAGAGCAAGAGGGGCTACACCTTC
- | - | TRBJ2-7 | TRBV29-1 | CSAGTGDEQYF | TGCAGCGCCGGGACGGGGGACGAGCAGTACTTC
- | - | TRBJ1-1 | TRBV28 | CASGWWANTEAFF | TGTGCCAGCGGATGGTGGGCCAACACTGAAGCTTTCTTT
- | - | TRBJ1-3 | TRBV30 | CAWSFPFLEGNTIYF | TGTGCCTGGAGTTTCCCTTTCCTGGAGGGAAACACCATATATTTT
- | - | TRBJ1-5 | TRBV28 | CASSLFFPLLTGDGDQPQHF | TGTGCCAGCAGTTTATTCTTTCCGCTCTTAACGGGGGACGGCGATCAGCCCCAGCATTTT
- | TRBD1 | TRBJ2-2 | TRBV5-1 | CASKTNPGTGTGELFF | TGCGCCAGCAAAACGAATCCCGGGACAGGTACCGGGGAGCTGTTTTTT
- | - | TRBJ2-7 | TRBV6-1 | CASSEQGRLPYEQYF | TGTGCCAGCAGTGAGCAGGGACGGCTACCCTACGAGCAGTACTTC
- | TRBD1 | TRBJ1-5 | TRBV7-2 | CASSLETGNNQPQHF | TGTGCCAGCAGCTTAGAGACAGGGAATAATCAGCCCCAGCATTTT
few | - | TRBJ1-1 | TRBV18 | CASSPQVNTEAFF | TGTGCCAGCTCACCACAGGTGAACACTGAAGCTTTCTTT
- | TRBD1 | TRBJ2-7 | TRBV5-1 | CASSPTGAYEQYF | TGCGCCAGCAGCCCTACAGGGGCCTACGAGCAGTACTTC
many | TRBD1 | TRBJ2-2 | TRBV4-2 | CASSQGRGPDTGELFF | TGTGCCAGCAGCCAAGGAAGGGGGCCCGACACCGGGGAGCTGTTTTTT
once | TRBD2 | TRBJ2-1 | TRBV25-1 | CASSGQGLAALRGEQFF | TGTGCCAGCAGTGGCCAGGGACTAGCGGCCCTTCGAGGTGAGCAGTTCTTC
few | - | TRBJ2-1 | TRBV29-1 | CSVYGLYNEQFF | TGCAGCGTATACGGGCTCTACAATGAGCAGTTCTTC
- | TRBD2 | TRBJ2-1 | TRBV9 | CASSVGTSHNEQFF | TGTGCCAGCAGCGTCGGGACTAGCCACAATGAGCAGTTCTTC
- | - | TRBJ2-5 | TRBV7-2 | CASSFQGGGETQYF | TGTGCCAGCAGTTTCCAGGGAGGAGGCGAGACCCAGTACTTC
once | TRBD1 | TRBJ1-2 | TRBV30 | CAWSSIRDRTYGYTF | TGTGCCTGGAGCTCGATCCGGGACAGGACCTATGGCTACACCTTC
- | - | TRBJ2-7 | TRBV9 | CASSVAGGFDTRLHEQYF | TGTGCCAGCAGCGTAGCCGGGGGATTCGACACCCGCTTGCACGAGCAGTACTTC
- | - | TRBJ2-3 | TRBV28 | CASSLLLGGRSSTDTQYF | TGTGCCAGCAGTTTACTACTGGGGGGGCGATCTAGCACAGATACGCAGTATTTT
- | TRBD1 | TRBJ1-2 | TRBV28 | CATATPGGRGGSGGYTF | TGTGCCACCGCCACCCCCGGAGGGAGAGGGGGCTCCGGTGGCTACACCTTC
- | - | TRBJ2-7 | TRBV28 | CASSAGTTYHEQYF | TGTGCCAGCAGTGCTGGAACGACGTACCACGAGCAGTACTTC
- | TRBD2 | TRBJ2-5 | TRBV5-1 | CASSFGTSGRGETQYF | TGCGCCAGCAGCTTCGGTACTAGCGGGAGGGGAGAGACCCAGTACTTC
- | - | TRBJ2-1 | TRBV11-2 | CASSGRRDSSYNEQFF | TGTGCCAGCAGCGGGCGCCGGGACTCCTCCTACAATGAGCAGTTCTTC
few | - | TRBJ1-1 | TRBV30 | CAWSVWIQNTEAFF | TGTGCCTGGAGTGTGTGGATTCAGAACACTGAAGCTTTCTTT
- | TRBD1 | TRBJ2-5 | TRBV18 | CASLPGTGAETQYF | TGTGCCAGCTTACCCGGGACAGGGGCTGAGACCCAGTACTTC
- | - | TRBJ2-5 | TRBV19 | CAIGDGSAETQYF | TGTGCCATAGGTGATGGCTCAGCGGAGACCCAGTACTTC
- | - | TRBJ1-3 | TRBV4-3 | CASSRLTGTAGNTIYF | TGCGCCAGCAGCCGCTTAACCGGGACGGCTGGAAACACCATATATTTT
- | - | TRBJ2-3 | TRBV5-1 | CASSLKGDTQYF | TGCGCCAGCAGCTTGAAGGGGGATACGCAGTATTTT
few | - | TRBJ2-3 | TRBV9 | CASSVGAWGTDTQYF | TGTGCCAGCAGCGTAGGGGCTTGGGGCACAGATACGCAGTATTTT